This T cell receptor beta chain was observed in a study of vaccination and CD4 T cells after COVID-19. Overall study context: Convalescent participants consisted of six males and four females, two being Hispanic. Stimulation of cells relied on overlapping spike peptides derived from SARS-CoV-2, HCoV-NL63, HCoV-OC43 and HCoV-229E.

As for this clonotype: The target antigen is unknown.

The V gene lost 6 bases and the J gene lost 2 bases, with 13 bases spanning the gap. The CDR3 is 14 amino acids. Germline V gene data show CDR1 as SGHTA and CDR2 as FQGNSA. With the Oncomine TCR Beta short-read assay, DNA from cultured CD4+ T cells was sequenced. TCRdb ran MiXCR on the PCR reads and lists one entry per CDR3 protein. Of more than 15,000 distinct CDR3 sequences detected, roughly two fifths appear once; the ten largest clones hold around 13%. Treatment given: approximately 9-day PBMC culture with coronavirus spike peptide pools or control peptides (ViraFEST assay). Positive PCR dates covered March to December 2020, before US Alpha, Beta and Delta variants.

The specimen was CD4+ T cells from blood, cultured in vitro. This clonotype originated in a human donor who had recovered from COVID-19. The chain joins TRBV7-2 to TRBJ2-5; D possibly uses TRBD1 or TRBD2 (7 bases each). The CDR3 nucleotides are TGTGCCAGCAGTTTCCAGGGGGGGCAAGAGACCCAGTACTTC. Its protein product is CASSFQGGQETQYF.